This T cell receptor beta chain was obtained from a study of T cell changes during pregnancy in multiple sclerosis. Deletions cut 5 bases from V and 3 bases from J, with 16 bases between. Germline-derived CDR1 and CDR2 are SGHTA and FQGNSA. The CDR3 is 15 residues long. Clones were sequenced by immunoSEQ multiplex PCR, and TCRdb holds only the in-frame ones, with some missing. The data show 40,000 to 55,000 clones, with almost 90% seen just once and approximately 1.5% held by the top ten. The source is a female donor in good health, enrolled as a control in a pregnancy study. The material sequenced was peripheral blood, taken in the first trimester of pregnancy. The chain employs TRBV7-2 and TRBJ1-1, with D uncertain. The CDR3 region is CASSPTSFAYTEAFF. DNA for the CDR3: TGTGCCAGCAGCCCCACTAGTTTCGCCTACACTGAAGCTTTCTTT.